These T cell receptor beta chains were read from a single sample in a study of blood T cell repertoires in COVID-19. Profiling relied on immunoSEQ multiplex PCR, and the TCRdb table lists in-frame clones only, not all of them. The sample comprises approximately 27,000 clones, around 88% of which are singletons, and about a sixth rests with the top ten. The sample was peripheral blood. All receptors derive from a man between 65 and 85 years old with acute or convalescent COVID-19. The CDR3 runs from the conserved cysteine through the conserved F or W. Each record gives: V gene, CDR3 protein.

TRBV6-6,CASSYSIAASYNEQFF
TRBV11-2,CASSLNRDSHNEQFF
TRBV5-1,CASSSPPGLAGMNTGELFF
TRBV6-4,CASSSTGSYGYTF
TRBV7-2,CASSLSRGGPSTDTQYF
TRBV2,CASSGKRGSTDTQYF
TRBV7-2,CASSLVSAGANQPQHF
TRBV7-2,CASSFNRATEAFF
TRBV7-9,CASSPRLAGGPTDTQYF
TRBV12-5,CASGLALTLQGSNQPQHF
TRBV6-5,CASRRAGGSPDTQYF
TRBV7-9,CASSHGLAGVEQYF
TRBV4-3,CASSQVSGGAGNQPQHF
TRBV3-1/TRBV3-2,CASSQERGVSYEQYF
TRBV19,CASSIEETSGRNIQYF
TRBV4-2,CASSFGTSGTDTQYF
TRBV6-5,CASVDSTSYGYTF
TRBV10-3,CAISEGAGGFNSPLHF
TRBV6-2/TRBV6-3,CASSPAGWSTEAFF
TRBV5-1,CASSPDLAGGYNEQFF
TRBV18,CASSENREETQYF
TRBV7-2,CASSPRGGTYTYNEQFF
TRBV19,CASRKQGPLYNEQFF
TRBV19,CASRAGYYDFNYGYTF
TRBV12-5,CASVPGQGGVAFQPQHF
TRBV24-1,CATSDFTSGRVTGELFF
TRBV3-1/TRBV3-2,CASSQEYTTYEQYF
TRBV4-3,CASSQELGQYSNQPQHF
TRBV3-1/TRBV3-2,CASSMDRTGDQETQYF
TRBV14,CASSQDLGEDQPQHF
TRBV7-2,CASSPQQGPYEQYF
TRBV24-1,CATSAASGSRYNEQFF
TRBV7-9,CASSIEQGGAEAFF
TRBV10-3,CAISESLLAGGDNEQFF
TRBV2,CASRPTGGNEQFF
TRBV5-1,CASSFGNRDIYEKLFF
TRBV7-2,CASRTERGSTEAFF
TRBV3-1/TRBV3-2,CASSHGLSTDTQYF
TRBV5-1,CASRPGRAENTEAFF
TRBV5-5,CASSSSSTGNSPLHF
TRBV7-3,CASSMARGGELFF
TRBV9,CASSGRDTYNTGELFF
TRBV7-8,CASSYTREETQYF
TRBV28,CASSLGYLKGPSDQPQHF
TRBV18,CASSPGQGIHEQYF
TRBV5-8,CASSPWDTWIVSQPQHF
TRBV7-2,CASSYNREETQYF
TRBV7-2,CASSLASLSNQPQHF
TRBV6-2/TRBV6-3,CASSFLQGAGQPQHF
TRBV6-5,CASQALETQYF
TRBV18,CATSTGRVGYTF
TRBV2,CASRTSLAGEVRGDEQFF
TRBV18,CASSPIGQTNTEAFF
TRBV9,CASSVGGVQNTGELFF
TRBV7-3,CASSLYGTNYGYTF
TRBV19,CASKTLSTDTQYF
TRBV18,CASSPGTGGQYEQYF
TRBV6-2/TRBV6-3,CASSWTGGGQPQHF